Below are 10 T cell receptor beta chains sequenced from a single sample in a study of shared clonotypes between healthy human individuals. The data were produced by immunoSEQ multiplex PCR, yet TCRdb's version contains in-frame clones alone and is incomplete. The sample lists about 2.4 million clones, roughly 93% occurring once. The sample comprised naive CD4+ T cells from PBMCs. Subset defined: CD45RA+ positively selected. Receptor source: a man aged 18 to 29 in good health. Some clones in this sample may be carry-over from other donors' samples.

The rearrangement links TRBV7-2 to TRBJ1-5; D call uncertain. Trimming pared 6 bases from V and 7 bases from J, leaving 13 bases between. CDR1 and CDR2 from the germline V gene are SGHTA and FQGNSA. This CDR3 has 13 residues. This CDR3 is CASSQTSGQPQHF. The CDR3 bases are TGTGCCAGCAGTCAAACCTCGGGGCAGCCCCAGCATTTT.

This clone has only one observation. The same CDR3 arises from other DNA sequences in this sample as well. V is TRBV5-5 and J is TRBJ1-5; D gene uncertain. With 0 bases removed from V and 3 bases from J, the gap between germline ends came to 7 bases. This CDR3 spans 14 amino acids. Germline assignment: CDR1 SGHKS and CDR2 YYEKEE (reference sequence). The CDR3 region has the DNA TGTGCCAGCAGCTTGGCCCGGAACAATCAGCCCCAGCATTTT. Its translation: CASSLARNNQPQHF.

CDR3 nucleotide sequence: TGTGCCATCAGAGGACAGGAACAAGAGACCCAGTACTTC. Encoded protein: CAIRGQEQETQYF. The J gene is TRBJ2-5, the V gene TRBV10-3, with 7 bases matching TRBD1. The CDR3 consists of 13 residues. V lost 6 bases to trimming and J lost 2 bases; unmatched junction nucleotides: 3. CDR1 is ENHRY and CDR2 is SYGVKD in the germline V gene.

The chain joins TRBV18 to TRBJ2-3; TRBD2 matches 7 bases. The CDR3 totals 14 residues. CDR1 KGHSH and CDR2 LQKENI come from the germline V gene. Unmatched junction bases numbered 4, after V lost 3 bases and J lost 4 bases. This chain's CDR3 is CASSPSGGPDTQYF. In DNA form, the CDR3 reads TGTGCCAGCTCACCCTCGGGAGGCCCAGATACGCAGTATTTT.

This sequence joins TRBV28 and TRBJ1-4; 9 positions match TRBD1. This CDR3 region has 14 residues. Germline CDR1 and CDR2: MDHEN and SYDVKM. Trimming at V came to 0 bases and at J to 10 bases, leaving 3 bases not matched to a gene. The CDR3 nucleotides read TGTGCCAGCAGTTTATGGGACAGGGGAGGAAAACTGTTTTTT. It is translated as CASSLWDRGGKLFF.

This clone was observed a single time. This chain links TRBV11-2 with TRBJ2-3; D perhaps matches TRBD1 (5 bases). Germline V gives CDR1 SGHAT, CDR2 FQNNGV. The CDR3 length is 15 residues. The V end was cut by 7 bases, the J end by 6 bases, with 20 bases between. The CDR3 sequence: CASTPQGFEGDTQYF. In DNA, the CDR3 is TGTGCCAGCACCCCCCAGGGCTTTGAAGGGGATACGCAGTATTTT.

The rearrangement links TRBV5-1 to TRBJ2-1; 7 bases align to TRBD2. Losses at the gene ends were 1 base for V and 6 bases for J; bases not matched to a gene: 13. Germline CDR1 is SGHRS and CDR2 is YFSETQ. The CDR3 is 17 residues long. The CDR3 nucleotides are TGCGCCAGCAGCTTGTTGGGAGGGCGGGAGCTGGGCAATGAGCAGTTCTTC. It encodes CASSLLGGRELGNEQFF.

The chain couples TRBV6-4 to TRBJ1-5, with no clear D. Germline CDR1 reads MRHNA; CDR2 reads SNTAGT. Trimming shortened V by 6 bases and J by 6 bases, and 15 bases separated the two germline ends. The CDR3 contains 14 residues. The CDR3 region is CASSVTGLSQPQHF. The CDR3 region has the DNA TGTGCCAGCAGCGTGACGGGGTTGAGTCAGCCCCAGCATTTT.

The V and J genes are TRBV7-2 and TRBJ1-2; 8 nucleotides agree with TRBD1. V gave up 5 bases and J gave up 11 bases; unmatched junction bases: 7. The CDR3 has 12 amino acids. Germline loops: CDR1 SGHTA, CDR2 FQGNSA. CDR3 region: CASSIGDRTYTF. The CDR3 DNA reads as TGTGCCAGCAGCATCGGGGACAGGACTTACACCTTC.

V is TRBV16 and J is TRBJ2-2; D gene ambiguous. The CDR3 length is 15 residues. CDR1 is KGHSY, CDR2 FQNENV, per germline. Deletions cut 2 bases from V and 0 bases from J, with 7 bases between. As DNA, the CDR3 is TGTGCCAGCAGCCAAGTGACGGCGAACACCGGGGAGCTGTTTTTT. Translated, it gives CASSQVTANTGELFF.